One T cell receptor beta chain is described in this entry. The antigen is not known. These data come from a study of CD8+ T cells in alopecia areata. Extraction of RNA preceded its reverse transcription into cDNA, which served as the sequencing template. Sequenced by immunoSEQ multiplex PCR; TCRdb stores in-frame clones only, minus some. The sample holds about 270,000 clones, 50% to 75% seen once. Treatment specified: oral pan-JAK inhibitor, 5-10 mg twice daily. Patients with alopecia areata provided lesional scalp punch biopsies as well as peripheral blood. General observations from the study: Patients displayed less clarity in TCR sharing than mice, a finding possibly related to HLA. Lesional tissue from the scalp (especially in alopecia totalis/universalis) showed higher clonality than normal scalp.

The CDR3 totals 19 residues. CDR1 and CDR2 (germline): KGHSH, LQKENI. V was pared by 3 bases and J by 0 bases, with 18 bases between. The chain uses TRBV18 and TRBJ2-6; D may be TRBD1 (5 bases). This specimen was CD4+ T cells sorted from blood, taken at approximately week 51, from a patient treated with tofacitinib. The source of this sequence is a human donor with alopecia areata. In DNA, the CDR3 is TGTGCCAGCTCACCTAATCGAGTTGAAAGGGGCTCTGGGGCCAACGTCCTGACTTTC. Its protein is CASSPNRVERGSGANVLTF.